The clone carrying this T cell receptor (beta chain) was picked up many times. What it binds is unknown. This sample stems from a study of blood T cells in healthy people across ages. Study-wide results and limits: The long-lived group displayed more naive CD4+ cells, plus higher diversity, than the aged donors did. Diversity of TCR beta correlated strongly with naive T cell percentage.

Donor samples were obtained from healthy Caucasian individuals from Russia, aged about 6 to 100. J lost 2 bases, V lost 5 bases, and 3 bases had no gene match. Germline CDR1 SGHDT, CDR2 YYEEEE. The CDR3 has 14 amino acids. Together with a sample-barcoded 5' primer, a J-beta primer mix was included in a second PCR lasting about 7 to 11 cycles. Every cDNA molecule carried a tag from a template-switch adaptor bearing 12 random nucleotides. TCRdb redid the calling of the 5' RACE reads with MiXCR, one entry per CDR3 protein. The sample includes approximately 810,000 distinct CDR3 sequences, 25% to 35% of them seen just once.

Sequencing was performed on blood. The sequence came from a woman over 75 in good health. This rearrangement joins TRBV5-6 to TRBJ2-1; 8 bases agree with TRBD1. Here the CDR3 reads CASRGQEAYNEQFF. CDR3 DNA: TGTGCCAGCAGGGGACAGGAGGCCTACAATGAGCAGTTCTTC.